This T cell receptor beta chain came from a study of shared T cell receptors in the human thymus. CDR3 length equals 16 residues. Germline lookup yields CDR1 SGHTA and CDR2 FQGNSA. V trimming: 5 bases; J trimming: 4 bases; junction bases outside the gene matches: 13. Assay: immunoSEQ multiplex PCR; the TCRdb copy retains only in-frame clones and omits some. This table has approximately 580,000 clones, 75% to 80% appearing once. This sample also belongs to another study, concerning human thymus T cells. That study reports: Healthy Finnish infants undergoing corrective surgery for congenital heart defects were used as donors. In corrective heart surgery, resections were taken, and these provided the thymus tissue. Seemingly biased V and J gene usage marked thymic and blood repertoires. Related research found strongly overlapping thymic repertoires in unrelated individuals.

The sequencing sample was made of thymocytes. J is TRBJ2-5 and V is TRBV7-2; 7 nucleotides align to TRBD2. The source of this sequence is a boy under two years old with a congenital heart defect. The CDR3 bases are TGTGCCAGCAGCCCCGGGAGCGGGACCGAGCGAGAGACCCAGTACTTC. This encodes CASSPGSGTERETQYF. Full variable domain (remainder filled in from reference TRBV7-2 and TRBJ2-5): GAGVSQSPSNKVTEKGKDVELRCDPISGHTALYWYRQSLGQGLEFLIYFQGNSAPDKSGLPSDRFSAERTGGSVSTLTIQRTQQEDSAVYLCASSPGSGTERETQYFGPGTRLLVL.